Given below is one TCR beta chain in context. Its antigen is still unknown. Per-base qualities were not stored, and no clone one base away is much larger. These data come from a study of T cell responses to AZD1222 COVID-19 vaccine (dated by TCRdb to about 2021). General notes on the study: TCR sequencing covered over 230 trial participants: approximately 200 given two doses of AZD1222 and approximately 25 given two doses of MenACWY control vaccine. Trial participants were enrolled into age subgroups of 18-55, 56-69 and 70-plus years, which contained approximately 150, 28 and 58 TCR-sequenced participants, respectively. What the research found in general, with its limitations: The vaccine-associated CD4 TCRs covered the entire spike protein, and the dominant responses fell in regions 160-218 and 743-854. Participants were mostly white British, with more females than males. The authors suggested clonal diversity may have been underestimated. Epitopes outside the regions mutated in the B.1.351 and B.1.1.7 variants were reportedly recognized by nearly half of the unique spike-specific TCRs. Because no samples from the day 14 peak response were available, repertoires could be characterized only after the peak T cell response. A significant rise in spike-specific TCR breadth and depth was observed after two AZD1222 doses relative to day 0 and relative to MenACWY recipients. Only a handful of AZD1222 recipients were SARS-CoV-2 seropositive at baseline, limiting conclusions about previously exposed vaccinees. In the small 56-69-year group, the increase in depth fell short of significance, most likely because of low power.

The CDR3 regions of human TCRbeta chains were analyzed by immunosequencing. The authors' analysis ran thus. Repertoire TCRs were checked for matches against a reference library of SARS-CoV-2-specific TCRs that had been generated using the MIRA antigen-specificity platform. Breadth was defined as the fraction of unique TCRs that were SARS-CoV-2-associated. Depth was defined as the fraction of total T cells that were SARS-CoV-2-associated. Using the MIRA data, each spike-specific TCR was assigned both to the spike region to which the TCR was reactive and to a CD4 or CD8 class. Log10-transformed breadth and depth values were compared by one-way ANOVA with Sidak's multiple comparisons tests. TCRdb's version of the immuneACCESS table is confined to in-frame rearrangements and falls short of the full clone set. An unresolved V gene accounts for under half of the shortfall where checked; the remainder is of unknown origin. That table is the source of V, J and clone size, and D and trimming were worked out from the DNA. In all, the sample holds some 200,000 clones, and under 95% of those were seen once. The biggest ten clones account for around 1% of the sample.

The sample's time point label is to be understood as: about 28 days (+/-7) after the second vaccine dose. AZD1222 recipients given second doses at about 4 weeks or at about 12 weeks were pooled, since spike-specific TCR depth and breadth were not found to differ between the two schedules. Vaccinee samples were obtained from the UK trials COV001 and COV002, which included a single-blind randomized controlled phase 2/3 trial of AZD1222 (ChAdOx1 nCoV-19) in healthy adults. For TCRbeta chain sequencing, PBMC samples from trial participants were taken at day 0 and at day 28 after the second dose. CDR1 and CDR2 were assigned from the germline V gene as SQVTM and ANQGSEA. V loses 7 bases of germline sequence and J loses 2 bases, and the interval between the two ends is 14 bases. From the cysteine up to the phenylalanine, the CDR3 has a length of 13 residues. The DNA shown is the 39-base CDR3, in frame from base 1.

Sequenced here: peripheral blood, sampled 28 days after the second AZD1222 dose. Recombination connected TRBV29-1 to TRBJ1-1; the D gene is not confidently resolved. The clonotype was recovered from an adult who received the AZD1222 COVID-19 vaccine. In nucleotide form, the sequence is TGCAGCGCCCTGGGGTTCTTAAACACTGAAGCTTTCTTT. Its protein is CSALGFLNTEAFF.